This T cell receptor beta chain was obtained from a study of radiotherapy plus CTLA-4 blockade in lung cancer. Clones were read by immunoSEQ multiplex PCR, and TCRdb kept only the in-frame ones, dropping some. The table lists about 35,000 clones, around 83% of them singletons. The germline V gene has CDR1 SGHRS and CDR2 YFSETQ. V gave up 4 bases and J gave up 8 bases, with 12 bases separating them. The CDR3 is 12 residues long. Sequences were derived from peripheral blood, sampled from a patient treated with radiotherapy plus ipilimumab. V and J are TRBV5-1 and TRBJ1-1, with a tentative D call TRBD1 (6 bases). This TCR was sampled from a human donor with non-small cell lung cancer who had stable disease on radiotherapy plus ipilimumab. Written as DNA, the CDR3 is TGCGCCAGCAGCATACAGGGAGGGGAAGCTTTCTTT. Translation: CASSIQGGEAFF.